This entry is about one T cell receptor beta chain. Gene names denote mouse genes. Sequencing ends 1 residue short of the CDR3 end; the germline J gene provides the rest. CDR3 length: 14 amino acids. The J segment lost 5 bases and the V segment lost 6 bases, leaving 5 bases of the junction unmatched. Germline CDR1 LGHDT, CDR2 YNNKQL (reference sequence). This sample's time point: mouse harvest day 14 after allogeneic transplant. Tail vein injection delivered 10^7 T-cell-depleted bone marrow cells and 10^6 splenic CD5+ T cells. This specimen comes from a study of tissue T cells after allogeneic stem cell transplantation. Profiled with immunoSEQ multiplex PCR; TCRdb holds only in-frame clones, not every one. The sample yields fewer than 5,000 clones, around 49% seen once.

The rearrangement links TRBV4 to TRBJ2-7; TRBD2 agrees at 12 bases. This TCR was sampled from a female BALB/c mouse given C57BL/6 T cells with graft-versus-host disease after an allogeneic hematopoietic cell transplant. Sequencing was performed on lymph node tissue. The CDR3 sequence is CASSPDWGGNEQYF. CDR3 bases read: TGTGCCAGCAGTCCGGACTGGGGGGGAAATGAACAGTAC.